This T cell receptor (beta chain) appears in the sequencing data of a study of metastatic and nonmetastatic thyroid tumors. All patients were untreated before thyroid surgery. TCRdb re-called the PCR reads through MiXCR. The top ten hold roughly 9.8% of the sample, which has about 40,000 clones, around a sixth seen once. After removal of 4 bases from V and 4 bases from J, the junction contained 8 bases not matched to a gene. The CDR3 runs to 16 residues. Per germline, CDR1 LGHNA and CDR2 YNFKEQ. Sequencing was carried out using tumor tissue. This sequence joins TRBV4-2 and TRBJ2-5, with 11 bases lining up with TRBD2. This TCR came from a female donor with papillary thyroid cancer or a benign thyroid nodule (not recorded which). Some clones in this sample may be carry-over from other donors' samples. The DNA for the CDR3 is TGTGCCAGCAGCCTCGAGCTAGCGGGAGGTGGAGAGACCCAGTACTTC. Protein: CASSLELAGGGETQYF.